This is a list of T cell receptor beta chains from one sample in a study of cytomegalovirus exposure and HLA in healthy donors. The assay was immunoSEQ multiplex PCR, and TCRdb's table has in-frame clones only and misses some. The sample contains more than 85,000 clones, roughly 86% of which appear only once. Input material: PBMCs. Source of these receptors: a man aged 35 to 55 in good health and CMV-seronegative. Each CDR3 is given with its conserved first and last residue. D genes are given only for firm matches. Clone size is not always given. Where it is, it says once, few, many or a class for expanded clones.

NA,NA,TRBV19,TRBJ2-5,CASRREGGRKETQYF,TGTGCCAGTAGACGAGAGGGGGGGCGAAAAGAGACCCAGTACTTC
TRBD1,NA,TRBV28,TRBJ1-1,CASIRQGTEAFF,TGTGCCAGCATTAGACAGGGAACTGAAGCTTTCTTT
NA,NA,TRBV28,TRBJ1-3,CASSSPDSPGNTIYF,TGTGCCAGCAGTTCTCCGGACAGTCCCGGAAACACCATATATTTT
TRBD1,once,TRBV5-1,TRBJ1-5,CASSSTGGNQPQHF,TGCGCCAGCAGCTCGACAGGGGGCAATCAGCCCCAGCATTTT
NA,NA,TRBV7-9,TRBJ1-2,CASSTGNYGYTF,TGTGCCAGCAGCACAGGCAACTATGGCTACACCTTC
TRBD1,once,TRBV5-1,TRBJ2-1,CASSLEGQGAVDEQFF,TGCGCCAGCAGCTTGGAAGGACAGGGGGCGGTTGATGAGCAGTTCTTC
TRBD1,NA,TRBV9,TRBJ2-7,CASSAIDRGEQYF,TGTGCCAGCAGCGCGATCGACAGGGGCGAGCAGTACTTC
TRBD1,NA,TRBV29-1,TRBJ2-7,CSATGAYEQYF,TGCAGCGCGACAGGGGCCTACGAGCAGTACTTC
TRBD1,NA,TRBV28,TRBJ2-5,CASRQGAWETQYF,TGTGCCAGCAGACAGGGGGCTTGGGAGACCCAGTACTTC
TRBD2,NA,TRBV4-1,TRBJ2-3,CASSQTSGGAGDTQYF,TGCGCCAGCAGCCAGACTAGCGGGGGGGCAGGTGATACGCAGTATTTT
NA,NA,TRBV7-5,TRBJ1-1,CVRSPLAFF,TGTGTCAGAAGCCCCCTGGCTTTCTTT
TRBD2,NA,TRBV5-1,TRBJ2-1,CASSLRGGAYNEQFF,TGCGCCAGCAGCTTGCGCGGGGGGGCGTATAATGAGCAGTTCTTC
NA,NA,TRBV4-1,TRBJ2-7,CASSQVFGGKISYEQYF,TGCGCCAGCAGCCAAGTGTTTGGGGGCAAGATCTCCTACGAGCAGTACTTC
NA,NA,TRBV5-6,TRBJ1-5,CASSLAFSQPQHF,TGTGCCAGCAGCTTGGCATTTAGTCAGCCCCAGCATTTT
NA,NA,TRBV6-6,TRBJ2-5,CASKGGWDQETQYF,TGTGCCAGCAAAGGCGGTTGGGACCAAGAGACCCAGTACTTC
NA,NA,TRBV7-2,TRBJ2-7,CASSLEWDNSYEQYF,TGTGCCAGCAGCTTAGAGTGGGACAACTCCTACGAGCAGTACTTC
NA,NA,TRBV9,TRBJ2-7,CASSPGTSSSYEQYF,TGTGCCAGCAGCCCTGGGACATCCTCCTCCTACGAGCAGTACTTC
NA,NA,TRBV6-5,TRBJ1-2,CASSPSGGGYTF,TGTGCCAGCAGCCCTTCCGGGGGAGGCTACACCTTC
TRBD1,NA,TRBV15,TRBJ1-6,CATSRARSGTVLSPLHF,TGTGCCACCAGCAGAGCCCGGTCCGGGACAGTACTTTCACCCCTCCACTTT
TRBD1,NA,TRBV4-1,TRBJ1-3,CASSQEGTGWTNTIYF,TGCGCCAGCAGCCAAGAAGGGACAGGGTGGACAAACACCATATATTTT
NA,NA,TRBV29-1,TRBJ2-7,CSVDTDSDYEQYF,TGCAGCGTTGATACGGACAGCGACTACGAGCAGTACTTC
NA,once,TRBV5-6,TRBJ2-2,CASSLWGGLVTGELFF,TGTGCCAGCAGCTTATGGGGGGGCTTGGTCACCGGGGAGCTGTTTTTT
NA,few,TRBV7-9,TRBJ2-3,CASSWARSLSTDTQYF,TGTGCCAGCAGCTGGGCCCGAAGCCTCAGCACAGATACGCAGTATTTT
NA,NA,TRBV6-1,TRBJ1-2,CASSEQGNYGYTF,TGTGCCAGCAGTGAACAGGGGAACTATGGCTACACCTTC
NA,NA,TRBV28,TRBJ1-4,CASTLPRGKLFF,TGTGCCAGCACCCTTCCGCGGGGGAAACTGTTTTTT
NA,NA,TRBV19,TRBJ2-7,CASSIMFSYEQYF,TGTGCCAGTAGTATTATGTTCTCCTACGAGCAGTACTTC
NA,NA,TRBV5-1,TRBJ2-3,CASSLIRGGTDTQYF,TGCGCCAGCAGCTTGATCAGGGGTGGCACAGATACGCAGTATTTT
TRBD1,NA,TRBV5-1,TRBJ1-2,CASSLGTGLNYGYTF,TGCGCCAGCAGCTTGGGGACAGGGCTAAACTATGGCTACACCTTC
TRBD1,NA,TRBV5-1,TRBJ2-3,CASRGGQIQTDTQYF,TGCGCCAGCAGAGGGGGACAGATTCAGACAGATACGCAGTATTTT
TRBD1,NA,TRBV13,TRBJ1-2,CASSRFTGAPISYGYTF,TGTGCCAGCAGCCGATTCACAGGGGCCCCAATATCCTATGGCTACACCTTC
TRBD1,NA,TRBV9,TRBJ1-4,CASSLRGLDEKLFF,TGTGCCAGCAGCCTCAGGGGGCTCGATGAAAAACTGTTTTTT
TRBD1,NA,TRBV6-1,TRBJ1-5,CASLKERTGRQPQHF,TGTGCCAGTCTAAAGGAGAGGACAGGGCGCCAGCCCCAGCATTTT
NA,NA,TRBV7-2,TRBJ2-6,CASSPAGGGFGANVLTF,TGTGCCAGCAGCCCAGCAGGAGGAGGGTTTGGGGCCAACGTCCTGACTTTC
NA,NA,TRBV7-3,TRBJ1-6,CASSPRGRGNNSPLHF,TGTGCCAGCAGCCCAAGGGGGAGGGGCAATAATTCACCCCTCCACTTT
NA,NA,TRBV4-3,TRBJ2-7,CASSQDRGDSSEQYF,TGCGCCAGCAGCCAAGATAGGGGTGACAGCTCCGAGCAGTACTTC
NA,NA,TRBV29-1,TRBJ1-2,CSVENLDSLGGYTF,TGCAGCGTTGAAAATCTGGACAGCCTGGGAGGCTACACCTTC
NA,NA,TRBV29-1,TRBJ2-5,CSVEDRETQYF,TGCAGCGTTGAAGATCGGGAGACCCAGTACTTC
NA,NA,TRBV7-2,TRBJ1-1,CASSLVGLPELF,TGTGCCAGCAGCTTAGTGGGCCTTCCAGAGCTATTT
TRBD1,NA,TRBV11-1,TRBJ1-1,CASSFSKGARRLMNTEAFF,TGTGCCAGCAGCTTTTCGAAGGGGGCACGCAGGTTGATGAACACTGAAGCTTTCTTT
NA,NA,TRBV27,TRBJ1-1,CASSPRRLGEAEAFF,TGTGCCAGCAGTCCCCGCCGGTTGGGGGAGGCTGAAGCTTTCTTT
TRBD2,NA,TRBV4-2,TRBJ2-1,CASSPRLAGYNEQFF,TGTGCCAGCAGCCCCAGACTAGCGGGGTACAATGAGCAGTTCTTC
NA,NA,TRBV7-8,TRBJ1-6,CASSLTRDQVVLHF,TGTGCCAGCAGCTTAACCCGCGATCAGGTGGTCCTCCACTTT
NA,NA,TRBV28,TRBJ1-1,CASTPGGGRTEAFF,TGTGCCAGCACTCCCGGCGGGGGGAGGACTGAAGCTTTCTTT
TRBD2,few,TRBV30,TRBJ2-1,CAWSHGGTSGQAEQFF,TGTGCCTGGAGCCACGGGGGGACTAGCGGGCAAGCTGAGCAGTTCTTC
NA,NA,TRBV29-1,TRBJ1-1,CSVEADWNTEAFF,TGCAGCGTTGAAGCCGACTGGAACACTGAAGCTTTCTTT
NA,NA,TRBV29-1,TRBJ1-2,CSAGVGYTF,TGCAGCGCAGGGGTTGGCTACACCTTC
NA,NA,TRBV9,TRBJ2-3,CASSPDAASTDTQYF,TGTGCCAGCAGCCCTGACGCGGCTAGCACAGATACGCAGTATTTT
NA,NA,TRBV7-6,TRBJ2-1,CASSRDTRGGSSYNEQFF,TGTGCCAGCAGCCGCGACACCCGTGGGGGCAGCTCCTACAATGAGCAGTTCTTC
TRBD1,NA,TRBV9,TRBJ2-7,CASSVTGTDSYEQYF,TGTGCCAGCAGCGTAACCGGGACAGACTCCTACGAGCAGTACTTC
TRBD2,NA,TRBV10-3,TRBJ2-3,CAISSGGSTDTQYF,TGTGCCATCAGTAGCGGGGGAAGCACAGATACGCAGTATTTT
NA,NA,TRBV5-1,TRBJ2-3,CASSWRTGSSTDTQYF,TGCGCCAGCAGCTGGAGGACGGGCTCTAGCACAGATACGCAGTATTTT
TRBD1,once,TRBV7-2,TRBJ1-4,CASSIRTGTNEKLFF,TGTGCCAGCAGCATCCGGACAGGAACTAATGAAAAACTGTTTTTT
NA,NA,TRBV28,TRBJ1-2,CASSLRGILYGYTF,TGTGCCAGCAGTCTCAGAGGGATTCTCTATGGCTACACCTTC
TRBD1,NA,TRBV7-9,TRBJ2-3,CASSPLLTGGSTDTQYF,TGTGCCAGCAGCCCGCTCCTGACAGGGGGGAGCACAGATACGCAGTATTTT